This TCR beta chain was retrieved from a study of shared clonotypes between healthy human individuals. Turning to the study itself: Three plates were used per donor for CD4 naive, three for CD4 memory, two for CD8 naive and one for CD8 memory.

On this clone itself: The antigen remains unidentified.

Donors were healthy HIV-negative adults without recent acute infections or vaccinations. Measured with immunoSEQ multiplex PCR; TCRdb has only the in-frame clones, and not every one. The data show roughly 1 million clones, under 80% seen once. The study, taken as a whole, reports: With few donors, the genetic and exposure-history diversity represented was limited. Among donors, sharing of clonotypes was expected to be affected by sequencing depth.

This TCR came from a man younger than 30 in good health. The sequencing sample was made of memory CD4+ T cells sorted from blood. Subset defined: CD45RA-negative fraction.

CDR3 coding DNA: TGCGCCAGCAGCCGTCAGACAGTCATGAACACTGAAGCTTTCTTT. This encodes CASSRQTVMNTEAFF. The chain uses TRBV4-1 and TRBJ1-1; the D gene is possibly TRBD1 (5 bases). CDR1 MGHRA and CDR2 YSYEKL come from the germline V gene. V dropped 4 bases and J dropped 0 bases, with 12 bases sitting between them. This CDR3 comprises 15 residues.